The present T cell receptor (beta chain) was sequenced within a study of CD8+CD57+ T cells in acquired aplastic anemia. This CDR3 has 13 residues. Germline V gene lookup returns CDR1 LNHDA and CDR2 SQIVND (reference sequence). Trimming cost V 4 bases and J 0 bases, with 4 bases left between them. Genomic DNA constituted the template upon which TCR beta VDJ and CDR3 profiling was performed. Via MiXCR, TCRdb re-called the reads, giving one row per CDR3 protein. The table includes roughly 420,000 distinct CDR3 sequences, just under 70% detected once. This receptor was obtained from a human donor in good health, serving as a control. The sequencing input was sorted CD4+, CD8+, or CD8+CD57+ T cells (not recorded which) from PBMCs. This chain connects TRBV19 to TRBJ2-1; D is unclear. The CDR3, as DNA: TGTGCCAGTAGTAAGGCCTCCTACAATGAGCAGTTCTTC. Amino acid sequence: CASSKASYNEQFF.